This T cell receptor (beta chain) was recorded in a study of shared T cell receptors in the human thymus. J was trimmed by 2 bases and V by 2 bases; bases with no gene match: 1. The CDR3 covers 15 residues. The germline CDR1 and CDR2 sequences are MDHEN and SYDVKM. Only in-frame clones appear in the TCRdb table, and some are missing; sequencing was by immunoSEQ multiplex PCR. The sample has some 700,000 clones, 80% to 90% seen once; the top ten hold around 0.0099%. This sample also appeared in a second study, on human thymus T cells.

J is TRBJ2-5 and V is TRBV28, with 11 bases fitting TRBD2. This TCR was recovered from a girl under three years old with a congenital heart defect. The sequencing input was thymocytes. CDR3 DNA sequence: TGTGCCAGCAGTTTAATAGCGGGGGGGCAAGAGACCCAGTACTTC. Protein: CASSLIAGGQETQYF.